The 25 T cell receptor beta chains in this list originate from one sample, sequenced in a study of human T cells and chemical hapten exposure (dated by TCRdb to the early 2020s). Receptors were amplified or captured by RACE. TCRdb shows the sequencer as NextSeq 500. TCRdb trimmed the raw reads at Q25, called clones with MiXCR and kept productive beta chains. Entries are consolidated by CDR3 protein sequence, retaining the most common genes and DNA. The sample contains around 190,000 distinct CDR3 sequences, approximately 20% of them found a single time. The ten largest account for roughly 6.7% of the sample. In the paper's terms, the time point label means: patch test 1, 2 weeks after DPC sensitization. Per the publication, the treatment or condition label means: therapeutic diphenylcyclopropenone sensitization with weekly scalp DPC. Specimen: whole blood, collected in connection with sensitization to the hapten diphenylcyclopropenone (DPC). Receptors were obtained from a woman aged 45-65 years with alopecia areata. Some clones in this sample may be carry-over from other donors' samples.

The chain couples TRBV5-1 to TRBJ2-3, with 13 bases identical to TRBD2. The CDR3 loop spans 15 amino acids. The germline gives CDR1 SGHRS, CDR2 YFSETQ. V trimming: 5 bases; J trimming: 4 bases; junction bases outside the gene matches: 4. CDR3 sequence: CASRQGLAGADTQYF. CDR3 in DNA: TGCGCCAGCAGACAAGGACTAGCGGGAGCAGATACGCAGTATTTT.

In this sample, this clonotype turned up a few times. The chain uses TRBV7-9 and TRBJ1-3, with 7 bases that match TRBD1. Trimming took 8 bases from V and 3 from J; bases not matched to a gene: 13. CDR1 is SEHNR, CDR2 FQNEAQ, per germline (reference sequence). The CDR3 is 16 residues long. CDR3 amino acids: CASQAEDRLRGNTIYF. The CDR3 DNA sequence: TGTGCCAGCCAGGCGGAGGACAGGCTTCGTGGAAACACCATATATTTT.

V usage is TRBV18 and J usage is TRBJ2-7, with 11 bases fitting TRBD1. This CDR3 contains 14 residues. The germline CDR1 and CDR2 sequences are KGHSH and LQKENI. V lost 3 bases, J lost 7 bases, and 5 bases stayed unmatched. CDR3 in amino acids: CASSPDRGLWEQYF. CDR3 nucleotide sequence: TGTGCCAGCTCACCGGACAGGGGGCTGTGGGAGCAGTACTTC.

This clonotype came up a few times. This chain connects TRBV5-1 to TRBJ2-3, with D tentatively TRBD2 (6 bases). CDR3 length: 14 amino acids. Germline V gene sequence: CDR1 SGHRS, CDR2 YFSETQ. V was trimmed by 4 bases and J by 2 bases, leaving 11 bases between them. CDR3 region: CASSPSSDTDTQYF. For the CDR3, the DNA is TGCGCCAGCAGCCCGTCTAGCGACACAGATACGCAGTATTTT.

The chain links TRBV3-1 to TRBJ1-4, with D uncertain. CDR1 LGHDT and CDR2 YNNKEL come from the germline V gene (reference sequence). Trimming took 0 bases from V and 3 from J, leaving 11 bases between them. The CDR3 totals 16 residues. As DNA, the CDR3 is TGTGCCAGCAGCCAAGATCCGGCAGTGCCTAATGAAAAACTGTTTTTT. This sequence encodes CASSQDPAVPNEKLFF.

The CDR3 bases are TGTGCCAGCAGCCAAGATGGGTCGTGGGGAGCATTCACCTCCTACGAGCAGTACTTC. Translating gives CASSQDGSWGAFTSYEQYF. V and J are TRBV3-1 and TRBJ2-7; D is perhaps TRBD2 (5 bases). V lost 0 bases to trimming and J lost 0 bases, with 21 bases between them. The germline V gene has CDR1 LGHDT and CDR2 YNNKEL (reference sequence). The CDR3 has 19 amino acids.

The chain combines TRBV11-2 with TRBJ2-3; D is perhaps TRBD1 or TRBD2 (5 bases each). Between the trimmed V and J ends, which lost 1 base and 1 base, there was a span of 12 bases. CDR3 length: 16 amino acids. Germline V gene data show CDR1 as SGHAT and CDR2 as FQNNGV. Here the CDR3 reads CASSLGGGTGTDTQYF. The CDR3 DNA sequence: TGTGCCAGCAGCTTAGGTGGGGGAACGGGCACAGATACGCAGTATTTT.

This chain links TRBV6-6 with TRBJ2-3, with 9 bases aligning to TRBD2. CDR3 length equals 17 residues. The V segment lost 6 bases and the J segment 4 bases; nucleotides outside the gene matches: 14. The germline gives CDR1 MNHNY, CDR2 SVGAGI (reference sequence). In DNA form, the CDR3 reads TGTGCCAGCAGCCTGTATGGGACTAGCCCTGATCCAGATACGCAGTATTTT. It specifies CASSLYGTSPDPDTQYF.

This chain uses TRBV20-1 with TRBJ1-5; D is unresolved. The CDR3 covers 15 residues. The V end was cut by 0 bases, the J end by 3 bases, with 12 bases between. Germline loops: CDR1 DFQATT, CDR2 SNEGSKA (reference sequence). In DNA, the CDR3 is TGCAGTGCTAGAGATCAAGGCGGGATCAATCAGCCCCAGCATTTT. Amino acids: CSARDQGGINQPQHF.

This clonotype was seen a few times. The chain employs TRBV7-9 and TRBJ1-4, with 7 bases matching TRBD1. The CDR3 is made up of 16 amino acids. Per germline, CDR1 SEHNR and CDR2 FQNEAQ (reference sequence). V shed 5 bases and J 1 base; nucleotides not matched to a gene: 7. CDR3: CASSRGGAGTNEKLFF. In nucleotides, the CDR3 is TGTGCCAGCAGCCGAGGGGGCGCGGGAACTAATGAAAAACTGTTTTTT.

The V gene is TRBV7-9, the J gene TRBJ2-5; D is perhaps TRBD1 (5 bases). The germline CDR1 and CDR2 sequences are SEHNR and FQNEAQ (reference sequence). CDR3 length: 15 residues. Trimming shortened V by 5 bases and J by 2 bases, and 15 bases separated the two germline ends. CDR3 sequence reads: CASSRTITGQETQYF. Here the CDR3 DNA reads TGTGCCAGCAGCCGCACAATCACAGGACAAGAGACCCAGTACTTC.

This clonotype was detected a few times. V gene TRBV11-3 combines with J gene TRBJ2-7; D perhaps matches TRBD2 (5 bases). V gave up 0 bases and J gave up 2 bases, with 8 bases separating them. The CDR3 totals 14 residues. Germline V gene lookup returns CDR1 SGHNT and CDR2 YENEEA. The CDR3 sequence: CASSLEPGTYEQYF. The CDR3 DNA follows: TGTGCCAGCAGCTTAGAGCCGGGAACCTACGAGCAGTACTTC.

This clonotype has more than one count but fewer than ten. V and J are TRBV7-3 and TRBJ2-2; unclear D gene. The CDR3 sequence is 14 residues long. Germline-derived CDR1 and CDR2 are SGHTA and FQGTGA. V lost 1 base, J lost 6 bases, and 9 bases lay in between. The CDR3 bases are TGTGCCAGCAGCTTAATATTGGGGTCCGGGGAGCTGTTTTTT. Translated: CASSLILGSGELFF.

The CDR3 sequence is CSVEGANARLSTFF. CDR3 DNA: TGCAGCGTTGAAGGGGCAAACGCTAGATTGAGCACGTTCTTC. The chain carries TRBV29-1 and TRBJ2-1; no firm D call. This CDR3 is 14 amino acids long. Germline V lookup: CDR1 SQVTM, CDR2 ANQGSEA. Trimming took 1 base from V and 15 from J, leaving 22 bases between them.

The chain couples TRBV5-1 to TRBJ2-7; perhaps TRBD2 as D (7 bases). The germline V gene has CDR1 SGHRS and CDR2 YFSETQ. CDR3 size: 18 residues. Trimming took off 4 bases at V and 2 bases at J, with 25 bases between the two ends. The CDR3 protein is CASSPRAGVSRTAYEQYF. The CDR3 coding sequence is TGCGCCAGCAGCCCAAGGGCGGGGGTGAGCCGGACAGCCTACGAGCAGTACTTC.

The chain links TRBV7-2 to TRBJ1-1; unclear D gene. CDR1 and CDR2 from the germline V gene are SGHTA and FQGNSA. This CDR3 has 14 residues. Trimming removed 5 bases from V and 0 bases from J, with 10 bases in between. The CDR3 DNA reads TGTGCCAGCAGCAAGGCGGTGGTGAACACTGAAGCTTTCTTT. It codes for CASSKAVVNTEAFF.

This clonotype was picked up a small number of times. Here the CDR3 reads CASSRDAGISSYNEQFF. The CDR3 DNA is TGTGCCAGCTCACGCGACGCAGGGATAAGTTCCTACAATGAGCAGTTCTTC. V usage is TRBV18 and J usage is TRBJ2-1; maybe TRBD1 (5 bases). The CDR3 length is 17 residues. The V end lost 4 bases, the J end lost 1 base, and 17 bases lay between the germline ends. Germline V gene sequence: CDR1 KGHSH, CDR2 LQKENI.

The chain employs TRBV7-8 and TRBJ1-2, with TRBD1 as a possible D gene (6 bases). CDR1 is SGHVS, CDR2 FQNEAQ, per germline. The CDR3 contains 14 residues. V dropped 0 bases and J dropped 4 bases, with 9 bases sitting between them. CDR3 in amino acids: CASSLAGRGYGYTF. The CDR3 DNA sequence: TGTGCCAGCAGCTTAGCTGGCAGGGGCTATGGCTACACCTTC.

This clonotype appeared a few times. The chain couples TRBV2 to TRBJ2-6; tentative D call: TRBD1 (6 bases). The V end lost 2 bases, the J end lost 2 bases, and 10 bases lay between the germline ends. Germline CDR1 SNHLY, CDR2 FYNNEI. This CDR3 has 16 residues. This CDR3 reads CASSESEGAGANVLTF. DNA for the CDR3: TGTGCCAGCAGTGAATCCGAGGGGGCTGGGGCCAACGTCCTGACTTTC.

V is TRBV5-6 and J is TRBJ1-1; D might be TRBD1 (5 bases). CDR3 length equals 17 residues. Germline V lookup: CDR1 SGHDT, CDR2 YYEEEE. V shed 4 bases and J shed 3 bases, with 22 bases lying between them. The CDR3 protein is CASSTWRRRGTDTEAFF. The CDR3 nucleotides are TGTGCCAGCAGCACATGGCGGCGGAGAGGGACGGACACTGAAGCTTTCTTT.

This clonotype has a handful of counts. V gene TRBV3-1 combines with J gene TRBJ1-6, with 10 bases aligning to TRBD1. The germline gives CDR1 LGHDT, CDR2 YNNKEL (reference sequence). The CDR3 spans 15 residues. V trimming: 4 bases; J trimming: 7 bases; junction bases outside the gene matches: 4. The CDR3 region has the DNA TGTGCCAGCAGCCCTCCGGGACAGGGGAATTCACCCCTCCACTTT. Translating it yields CASSPPGQGNSPLHF.

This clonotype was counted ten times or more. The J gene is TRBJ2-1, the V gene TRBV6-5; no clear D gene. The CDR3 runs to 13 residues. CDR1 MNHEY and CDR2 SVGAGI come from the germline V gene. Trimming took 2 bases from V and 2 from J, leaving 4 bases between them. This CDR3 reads CASSYRPYNEQFF. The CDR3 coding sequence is TGTGCCAGCAGTTACAGGCCCTACAATGAGCAGTTCTTC.

The CDR3 region has the DNA TGTGCCAGCAGCCCAAGTGGTGTTCGTGAGACTAGCGGGAAGATCAACGAGCAGTACTTC. Its translation: CASSPSGVRETSGKINEQYF. V is TRBV7-2 and J is TRBJ2-7, with 11 bases identical to TRBD2. Germline V gene data show CDR1 as SGHTA and CDR2 as FQGNSA. The CDR3 has 20 amino acids. V was pared by 5 bases and J by 5 bases, with 23 bases of the junction left unmatched.

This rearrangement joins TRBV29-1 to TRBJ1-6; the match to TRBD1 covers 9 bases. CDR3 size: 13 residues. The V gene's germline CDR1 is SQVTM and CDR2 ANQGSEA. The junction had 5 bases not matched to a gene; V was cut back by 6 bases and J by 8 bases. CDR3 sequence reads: CSVGQGGDSPLHF. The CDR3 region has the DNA TGCAGCGTGGGACAGGGAGGGGATTCACCCCTCCACTTT.

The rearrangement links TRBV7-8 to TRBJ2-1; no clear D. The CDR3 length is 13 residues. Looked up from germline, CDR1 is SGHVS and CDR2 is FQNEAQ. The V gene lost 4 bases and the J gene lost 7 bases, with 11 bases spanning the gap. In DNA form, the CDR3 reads TGTGCCAGCAGCTCGGCCGTGGGGAATGAGCAGTTCTTC. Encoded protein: CASSSAVGNEQFF.